The rows below give T cell receptor beta chains drawn from one sample of a study of blood T cell repertoires in COVID-19. TCRdb keeps only in-frame clones here, not all; method: immunoSEQ multiplex PCR. The sample holds 190,000 or so clones, around nine tenths seen once. What was sequenced was peripheral blood. Receptors were obtained from a woman aged 18-35 years who had recovered from COVID-19. Each CDR3 is given with its conserved first and last residue. The order of the fields is CDR3 protein, CDR3 DNA, J gene, clone size, D gene, V gene. The D gene is left open where the match is weak. Clone size is stated in some rows and not others, as once, few, many or a class when expanded.

cdr3_aa: CASSLSSDTQYF; cdr3_nt: TGTGCCAGCAGCTTATCCTCAGATACGCAGTATTTT; j_call: TRBJ2-3; clone_size: .; d_call: .; v_call: TRBV7-3
cdr3_aa: CASSQGGGFSPLHF; cdr3_nt: TGTGCCAGCAGCCAGGGGGGAGGTTTTTCACCCCTCCACTTT; j_call: TRBJ1-6; clone_size: .; d_call: TRBD1; v_call: TRBV27
cdr3_aa: CASSSRGGPLGYTF; cdr3_nt: TGTGCCAGCAGTTCCCGAGGGGGCCCACTTGGCTACACCTTC; j_call: TRBJ1-2; clone_size: .; d_call: TRBD1; v_call: TRBV28
cdr3_aa: CASRRTGGYEQYF; cdr3_nt: TGTGCCAGCAGAAGGACAGGGGGTTACGAGCAGTACTTC; j_call: TRBJ2-7; clone_size: once; d_call: TRBD1; v_call: TRBV5-5
cdr3_aa: CASSPPSLYEQYF; cdr3_nt: TGTGCCAGCTCACCACCGTCCCTCTACGAGCAGTACTTC; j_call: TRBJ2-7; clone_size: .; d_call: .; v_call: TRBV18
cdr3_aa: CASSSTGLKSWNEQFF; cdr3_nt: TGTGCCAGCAGCTCGACAGGGTTAAAATCTTGGAATGAGCAGTTCTTC; j_call: TRBJ2-1; clone_size: .; d_call: TRBD1; v_call: TRBV5-6
cdr3_aa: CASSLNPLTGGTDTQYF; cdr3_nt: TGTGCCAGCAGCTTAAATCCCCTCACCGGGGGCACAGATACGCAGTATTTT; j_call: TRBJ2-3; clone_size: .; d_call: .; v_call: TRBV7-3
cdr3_aa: CASKGGKNEQFF; cdr3_nt: TGTGCCAGCAAGGGAGGAAAAAATGAGCAGTTCTTC; j_call: TRBJ2-1; clone_size: .; d_call: .; v_call: TRBV2
cdr3_aa: CASSLRGAAHYGYTF; cdr3_nt: TGTGCCAGCAGCTTGCGAGGTGCGGCTCACTATGGCTACACCTTC; j_call: TRBJ1-2; clone_size: .; d_call: .; v_call: TRBV5-6
cdr3_aa: CASTPDRFTGELFF; cdr3_nt: TGTGCCAGCACTCCGGACAGGTTCACCGGGGAGCTGTTTTTT; j_call: TRBJ2-2; clone_size: .; d_call: TRBD1; v_call: TRBV2
cdr3_aa: CASSFSGGPGYTF; cdr3_nt: TGTGCCAGCAGCTTCTCAGGGGGGCCGGGCTACACCTTC; j_call: TRBJ1-2; clone_size: .; d_call: TRBD1; v_call: TRBV7-9
cdr3_aa: CASSSDRVTDTQYF; cdr3_nt: TGCGCCAGCAGCTCCGACAGGGTGACAGATACGCAGTATTTT; j_call: TRBJ2-3; clone_size: .; d_call: TRBD1; v_call: TRBV5-1
cdr3_aa: CSVEWLKGSGANVLTF; cdr3_nt: TGCAGCGTTGAATGGTTGAAGGGGTCTGGGGCCAACGTCCTGACTTTC; j_call: TRBJ2-6; clone_size: .; d_call: .; v_call: TRBV29-1
cdr3_aa: CASSWGDEQFF; cdr3_nt: TGTGCCAGCAGCTGGGGGGATGAGCAGTTCTTC; j_call: TRBJ2-1; clone_size: .; d_call: .; v_call: TRBV7-9
cdr3_aa: CASSLTKGGNNSPLHF; cdr3_nt: TGTGCCAGCAGTTTGACGAAGGGAGGAAATAATTCACCCCTCCACTTT; j_call: TRBJ1-6; clone_size: .; d_call: .; v_call: TRBV27
cdr3_aa: CASSLGGGITEAFF; cdr3_nt: TGTGCCAGCAGTTTAGGGGGGGGGATCACTGAAGCTTTCTTT; j_call: TRBJ1-1; clone_size: .; d_call: .; v_call: TRBV27
cdr3_aa: CASSLRPSGTISNTGELFF; cdr3_nt: TGTGCCAGCAGCTTACGTCCTAGCGGGACAATTTCGAACACCGGGGAGCTGTTTTTT; j_call: TRBJ2-2; clone_size: .; d_call: TRBD2; v_call: TRBV7-9
cdr3_aa: CASTQVRGRKQYF; cdr3_nt: TGTGCCAGCACTCAGGTTAGGGGTCGTAAACAGTACTTC; j_call: TRBJ2-7; clone_size: once; d_call: .; v_call: TRBV12-3/TRBV12-4
cdr3_aa: CASSVRWNTEAFF; cdr3_nt: TGTGCCAGCAGCGTCCGGTGGAACACTGAAGCTTTCTTT; j_call: TRBJ1-1; clone_size: few; d_call: .; v_call: TRBV9
cdr3_aa: CASSLVQVTEAFF; cdr3_nt: TGTGCCAGCAGCTTAGTACAGGTCACTGAAGCTTTCTTT; j_call: TRBJ1-1; clone_size: .; d_call: .; v_call: TRBV7-9
cdr3_aa: CASSARQGNTLGNTIYF; cdr3_nt: TGTGCCAGCAGCGCCAGACAGGGGAATACGCTTGGAAACACCATATATTTT; j_call: TRBJ1-3; clone_size: .; d_call: TRBD1; v_call: TRBV9
cdr3_aa: CASRLTGGTGELFF; cdr3_nt: TGTGCCAGCAGACTCACAGGGGGGACCGGGGAGCTGTTTTTT; j_call: TRBJ2-2; clone_size: once; d_call: TRBD1; v_call: TRBV27
cdr3_aa: CASSLDGRTLDEQFF; cdr3_nt: TGTGCCAGCAGCTTAGACGGGAGGACGTTGGATGAGCAGTTCTTC; j_call: TRBJ2-1; clone_size: once; d_call: TRBD2; v_call: TRBV13
cdr3_aa: CASSLTAGEFREQFF; cdr3_nt: TGTGCCAGCAGCTTAACAGCGGGAGAGTTCCGGGAGCAGTTCTTC; j_call: TRBJ2-1; clone_size: .; d_call: TRBD2; v_call: TRBV7-2
cdr3_aa: CASSLGFRGRRNSPLHF; cdr3_nt: TGTGCCAGCAGCTTAGGATTCAGGGGGCGACGTAATTCACCCCTCCACTTT; j_call: TRBJ1-6; clone_size: .; d_call: TRBD1; v_call: TRBV7-6
cdr3_aa: CASSFPTGNTIYF; cdr3_nt: TGTGCCAGCAGTTTCCCCACTGGAAACACCATATATTTT; j_call: TRBJ1-3; clone_size: .; d_call: .; v_call: TRBV28
cdr3_aa: CASSPGQIYNSPLHF; cdr3_nt: TGCGCCAGCAGCCCGGGACAGATCTATAATTCACCCCTCCACTTT; j_call: TRBJ1-6; clone_size: .; d_call: TRBD1; v_call: TRBV5-1
cdr3_aa: CAISEWDKPNYGYTF; cdr3_nt: TGTGCCATCAGTGAGTGGGACAAACCTAACTATGGCTACACCTTC; j_call: TRBJ1-2; clone_size: .; d_call: .; v_call: TRBV10-3
cdr3_aa: CASSLHRGQFYEQYF; cdr3_nt: TGCGCCAGCAGCCTCCACAGGGGCCAATTTTACGAGCAGTACTTC; j_call: TRBJ2-7; clone_size: .; d_call: TRBD1; v_call: TRBV4-1
cdr3_aa: CASDLREGTEAFF; cdr3_nt: TGTGCCAGCGATTTGCGGGAGGGCACTGAAGCTTTCTTT; j_call: TRBJ1-1; clone_size: .; d_call: .; v_call: TRBV5-6
cdr3_aa: CASNPGLAGGQETQYF; cdr3_nt: TGCGCCAGCAACCCGGGACTAGCGGGGGGGCAAGAGACCCAGTACTTC; j_call: TRBJ2-5; clone_size: .; d_call: TRBD2; v_call: TRBV5-1
cdr3_aa: CASSSTGAYEQYF; cdr3_nt: TGTGCCAGCAGCTCGACAGGGGCCTACGAGCAGTACTTC; j_call: TRBJ2-7; clone_size: .; d_call: TRBD1; v_call: TRBV7-2